This T cell receptor beta chain is from a study of T cell changes during pregnancy in multiple sclerosis. Only one count was recorded for this clone. Germline V gene lookup returns CDR1 SQVTM and CDR2 ANQGSEA. V lost 6 bases and J lost 1; bases outside the gene matches: 8. This CDR3 is built from 14 residues. Produced via immunoSEQ multiplex PCR; TCRdb's table is partial and in-frame only. The table lists roughly 29,000 clones, approximately 94% of them singletons. This TCR derives from a female donor with multiple sclerosis, enrolled in a pregnancy study. The source was CD4+ T cells from peripheral blood mononuclear cells, collected after pregnancy. The rearrangement uses TRBV29-1 and TRBJ1-1, with TRBD1 matching 7 bases. The CDR3 DNA reads TGCAGCGTCTCACCAGGGGGATCGAACACTGAAGCTTTCTTT. The encoded protein is CSVSPGGSNTEAFF. The whole variable domain, remainder taken from reference TRBV29-1 and TRBJ1-1, is SAVISQKPSRDICQRGTSLTIQCQVDSQVTMMFWYRQQPGQSLTLIATANQGSEATYESGFVIDKFPISRPNLTFSTLTVSNMSPEDSSIYLCSVSPGGSNTEAFFGQGTRLTVV.